The next 26 T cell receptor beta chains were all read from a single sample in a study of T cell changes during pregnancy in multiple sclerosis. TCRdb keeps only in-frame clones here, not all; method: immunoSEQ multiplex PCR. The table records roughly 53,000 clones, around 90% of them present only once. The specimen comprised CD8+ T cells from peripheral blood mononuclear cells, sampled before pregnancy. These receptors all stem from a female donor with multiple sclerosis, enrolled in a pregnancy study.

This clone was recorded a few times. V usage is TRBV4-3 and J usage is TRBJ2-5; 12 nucleotides match TRBD1. After removal of 4 bases from V and 5 bases from J, the junction contained 20 bases not matched to a gene. CDR1 and CDR2 (germline): LGHNA, YSLEER. The CDR3 runs to 20 residues. Written as DNA, the CDR3 is TGCGCCAGCAGCCGCCCCTGTTCCCGGGACAGGGGGCGAGTCGGGGAGACCCAGTACTTC. Translated: CASSRPCSRDRGRVGETQYF.

This sequence joins TRBV2 and TRBJ2-2; TRBD1 is a possible D gene (6 bases). The CDR3 contains 15 residues. Deletions cut 8 bases from V and 3 bases from J, with 16 bases between. Germline lookup yields CDR1 SNHLY and CDR2 FYNNEI. CDR3 loop: CASLTPPGDTGELFF. DNA for the CDR3: TGTGCCAGCCTTACCCCCCCAGGGGACACCGGGGAGCTGTTTTTT.

The chain's CDR3 is CASSLGLGAAGNTIYF. The DNA of the CDR3 is TGTGCCAGCAGCTTGGGACTTGGAGCCGCTGGAAACACCATATATTTT. The chain employs TRBV5-4 and TRBJ1-3, with D uncertain. CDR1 is SGHNT and CDR2 is YYREEE in the germline V gene (reference sequence). The CDR3 consists of 16 residues. V was clipped by 0 bases and J by 2 bases, with 12 bases between them. The whole variable domain, filled in from reference TRBV5-4 and TRBJ1-3, reads ETGVTQSPTHLIKTRGQQVTLRCSSQSGHNTVSWYQQALGQGPQFIFQYYREEENGRGNFPPRFSGLQFPNYSSELNVNALELDDSALYLCASSLGLGAAGNTIYFGEGSWLTVV.

The gene calls are TRBV18 and TRBJ1-1, with TRBD1 matching over 7 bases. This CDR3 is built from 12 residues. V shed 3 bases and J 8 bases; nucleotides not matched to a gene: 3. Germline lookup yields CDR1 KGHSH and CDR2 LQKENI. In nucleotides, the CDR3 is TGTGCCAGCTCACCGGAGGGACAGGAAGCTTTCTTT. Translating gives CASSPEGQEAFF.

This clone was observed a single time. The chain has TRBV7-6 and TRBJ2-7; TRBD1 is a possible D gene (6 bases). Trimming left V 4 bases short and J 0 bases short, with 13 bases between. The CDR3 has 15 residues. The germline CDR1 and CDR2 sequences are SGHVS and FNYEAQ. This CDR3 reads CASSSEGGLSYEQYF. In DNA form, the CDR3 reads TGTGCCAGCAGCTCAGAAGGGGGTCTCTCCTACGAGCAGTACTTC. The full variable domain, with the rest looked up from reference TRBV7-6 and TRBJ2-7, is GAGVSQSPRYKVTKRGQDVALRCDPISGHVSLYWYRQALGQGPEFLTYFNYEAQQDKSGLPNDRFSAERPEGSISTLTIQRTEQRDSAMYRCASSSEGGLSYEQYFGPGTRLTVT.

V usage is TRBV4-1 and J usage is TRBJ1-2; 7 positions match TRBD1. Trimming removed 5 bases from V and 8 bases from J; junction bases left unmatched: 8. Germline CDR1 is MGHRA and CDR2 is YSYEKL. The CDR3 runs 13 residues. CDR3 nucleotide sequence: TGCGCCAGCAGCGAGACCCAGGGGGGAGGCTACACCTTC. This gives the protein CASSETQGGGYTF.

This chain uses TRBV11-1 with TRBJ1-2; D perhaps matches TRBD1 (5 bases). Between the trimmed V and J ends, which lost 4 bases and 5 bases, there was a span of 14 bases. Per the germline V gene, CDR1 is SGHAT and CDR2 is FQDESV (reference sequence). CDR3 length: 14 amino acids. The CDR3 region is CASSYGGSGYGYTF. The CDR3 coding sequence is TGTGCCAGCAGCTACGGGGGATCTGGGTATGGCTACACCTTC.

The V and J genes are TRBV28 and TRBJ1-2; 8 nucleotides agree with TRBD1. Per germline, CDR1 MDHEN and CDR2 SYDVKM. V lost 6 bases to trimming and J lost 5 bases; unmatched junction nucleotides: 5. The CDR3 spans 13 residues. The CDR3 region is CASRDRGLYGYTF. As DNA, the CDR3 is TGTGCCAGCAGAGACAGGGGTTTATATGGCTACACCTTC.

V and J are TRBV7-9 and TRBJ2-7; possibly TRBD1 for D (5 bases). This CDR3 region has 15 residues. Germline CDR1 reads SEHNR; CDR2 reads FQNEAQ (reference sequence). V lost 4 bases and J 2 bases, leaving 15 bases between the germline ends. CDR3 coding DNA: TGTGCCAGCAGCTCTACAGACAGTCCTCCCTACGAGCAGTACTTC. It yields the protein CASSSTDSPPYEQYF.

This chain uses TRBV27 with TRBJ1-2; 7 bases fit TRBD1. V gave up 5 bases and J gave up 8 bases; unmatched junction bases: 11. The CDR3 contains 14 residues. Germline CDR1 reads MNHEY; CDR2 reads SMNVEV (reference sequence). The CDR3 region is CASSGLAGGLGYTF. For the CDR3, the DNA is TGTGCCAGCAGTGGGCTGGCAGGGGGGCTGGGCTACACCTTC.

The rearrangement joins TRBV11-2 to TRBJ2-7; D is possibly TRBD2 (6 bases). The CDR3 loop spans 15 amino acids. V was trimmed by 4 bases and J by 1 base, leaving 14 bases between them. In germline, CDR1 is SGHAT, CDR2 FQNNGV. CDR3 sequence reads: CASSSITGESYEQYF. The CDR3 DNA is TGTGCCAGCAGCTCCATCACGGGGGAATCCTACGAGCAGTACTTC.

The chain combines TRBV27 with TRBJ2-7, with D possibly being TRBD1 (6 bases). This CDR3 comprises 14 residues. The V end lost 5 bases, the J end lost 6 bases, and 17 bases lay between the germline ends. The V gene's germline CDR1 is MNHEY and CDR2 SMNVEV (reference sequence). In DNA, the CDR3 is TGTGCCAGCAGTCTAAGGACAGTCTTGAGCGAGCAGTACTTC. Translation: CASSLRTVLSEQYF.

V and J are TRBV9 and TRBJ2-6; D is perhaps TRBD1 (6 bases). Germline CDR1 reads SGDLS; CDR2 reads YYNGEE. CDR3 length: 17 residues. Trimming stripped 4 bases from V and 0 bases from J, with 14 bases between. This CDR3 reads CASSFATGSSGANVLTF. DNA for the CDR3: TGTGCCAGCAGCTTCGCGACAGGAAGCTCTGGGGCCAACGTCCTGACTTTC.

This sequence joins TRBV13 and TRBJ2-5; the D gene is possibly TRBD1 (5 bases). Trimming cost V 5 bases and J 6 bases, with 13 bases left between them. Germline V gives CDR1 PRHDT, CDR2 FYEKMQ (reference sequence). The CDR3 runs 13 residues. CDR3 in DNA: TGTGCCAGCAGCCCTGGGGCAGGTCAGACCCAGTACTTC. Its translation is CASSPGAGQTQYF. Looking up the rest from reference TRBV13 and TRBJ2-5 gives the full variable domain: AAGVIQSPRHLIKEKRETATLKCYPIPRHDTVYWYQQGPGQDPQFLISFYEKMQSDKGSIPDRFSAQQFSDYHSELNMSSLELGDSALYFCASSPGAGQTQYFGPGTRLLVL.

This chain connects TRBV15 to TRBJ2-1, with 16 bases identical to TRBD2. Trimming removed 3 bases from V and 6 bases from J; junction bases left unmatched: 14. This CDR3 contains 20 residues. CDR1 is LNHNV, CDR2 YYDKDF, per germline (reference sequence). For the CDR3, the DNA is TGTGCCACCAGCAGCCCCGAAGGCGGGACTAGCGGGGGGGGTCTCAATGAGCAGTTCTTC. The encoded protein is CATSSPEGGTSGGGLNEQFF.

The chain combines TRBV5-6 with TRBJ2-5; 8 nucleotides match TRBD2. The germline CDR1 and CDR2 sequences are SGHDT and YYEEEE. The CDR3 is 16 residues long. Unmatched junction bases numbered 11, after V lost 4 bases and J lost 3 bases. The chain's CDR3 is CASSPGGAGLKETQYF. In DNA, the CDR3 is TGTGCCAGCAGCCCCGGGGGGGCAGGACTCAAAGAGACCCAGTACTTC.

This sequence joins TRBV27 and TRBJ2-1; no definite D call. Trimming stripped 0 bases from V and 3 bases from J, with 6 bases between. The CDR3 is 14 residues long. In germline, CDR1 is MNHEY, CDR2 SMNVEV (reference sequence). The DNA of the CDR3 is TGTGCCAGCAGTTTATCATCCGTCTACAATGAGCAGTTCTTC. Its protein is CASSLSSVYNEQFF.

The chain carries TRBV6-5 and TRBJ2-2, with a tentative D call TRBD1 (6 bases). The V gene lost 7 bases and the J gene lost 2 bases, with 11 bases spanning the gap. Germline V gene data show CDR1 as MNHEY and CDR2 as SVGAGI. CDR3 length: 14 amino acids. CDR3 nucleotide sequence: TGTGCCAGCACCATCAGGGGAAACACCGGGGAGCTGTTTTTT. Translating it yields CASTIRGNTGELFF.

CDR3 in DNA: TGTGCCAGCAGAACTAGCGGGGAGGACAATGAGCAGTTCTTC. Translation: CASRTSGEDNEQFF. V is TRBV7-3 and J is TRBJ2-1; 10 positions match TRBD2. CDR1 is SGHTA, CDR2 FQGTGA, per germline. The CDR3 has 14 residues. With V trimmed by 6 bases and J by 5 bases, 4 bases remained unmatched.

The rearrangement joins TRBV4-1 to TRBJ2-3; D is undetermined. Trimming took 0 bases from V and 10 from J, leaving 8 bases between them. This CDR3 contains 12 residues. Germline CDR1 and CDR2: MGHRA and YSYEKL. CDR3 sequence (DNA): TGCGCCAGCAGCCAAGATGGCTTTTCGCAGTATTTT. Translating it yields CASSQDGFSQYF.

The chain couples TRBV29-1 to TRBJ2-1; 10 bases fit TRBD2. The CDR3 has 13 amino acids. From germline, CDR1 is SQVTM and CDR2 ANQGSEA. The trim removed 8 bases at V and 7 bases at J, leaving 8 bases unmatched. The CDR3 DNA sequence: TGCAGCACCTCAGCGGGGGGGCCAAATGAGCAGTTCTTC. This codes for CSTSAGGPNEQFF.

The CDR3: CASSPPGLAGNEQYF. The CDR3 DNA sequence: TGTGCCAGCAGCCCCCCGGGACTAGCGGGTAACGAGCAGTACTTC. J is TRBJ2-7 and V is TRBV9; 12 bases match TRBD2. CDR1 is SGDLS and CDR2 is YYNGEE in the germline V gene. The CDR3 contains 15 residues. The J segment lost 5 bases and the V segment lost 4 bases, leaving 7 bases of the junction unmatched.

The gene calls are TRBV6-1 and TRBJ1-5, with D unclear. V dropped 2 bases and J dropped 5 bases, with 4 bases sitting between them. Germline-derived CDR1 and CDR2 are MNHNS and SASEGT. The CDR3 has 12 amino acids. In DNA form, the CDR3 reads TGTGCCAGCAGTGAATTCGATCAGCCCCAGCATTTT. Protein sequence: CASSEFDQPQHF.

The V and J genes are TRBV21-1 and TRBJ2-7; the D segment call TRBD2 is taken from the table without a DNA check. TRBV21-1 is described as a pseudogene. The CDR3 contains 15 residues. CDR3 protein: CASSKGASGGYEQYF. The CDR3 coding sequence is TGTGCCAGCAGCAAAGGCGCTAGCGGGGGGTACGAGCAGTACTTC.

This clone was detected once. The chain carries TRBV9 and TRBJ2-1; D is perhaps TRBD2 (5 bases). The germline V gene encodes CDR1 SGDLS and CDR2 YYNGEE. Trimming took 3 bases from V and 4 from J, leaving 11 bases between them. The CDR3 runs 14 residues. The CDR3 reads CASSAETGYNEQFF. CDR3 nucleotides: TGTGCCAGCAGCGCTGAGACGGGATACAATGAGCAGTTCTTC.

In its sample, this clone was seen once. This chain links TRBV7-8 with TRBJ2-5; 10 nucleotides line up with TRBD1. CDR3 length: 17 amino acids. CDR1 and CDR2 from the germline V gene are SGHVS and FQNEAQ. Germline trimming cut 2 bases from V and 5 bases from J; bases unmatched to any gene: 11. CDR3 protein: CASSLPRGQGLLETQYF. The CDR3 nucleotides are TGTGCCAGCAGCTTACCCCGGGGACAGGGGTTATTGGAGACCCAGTACTTC.